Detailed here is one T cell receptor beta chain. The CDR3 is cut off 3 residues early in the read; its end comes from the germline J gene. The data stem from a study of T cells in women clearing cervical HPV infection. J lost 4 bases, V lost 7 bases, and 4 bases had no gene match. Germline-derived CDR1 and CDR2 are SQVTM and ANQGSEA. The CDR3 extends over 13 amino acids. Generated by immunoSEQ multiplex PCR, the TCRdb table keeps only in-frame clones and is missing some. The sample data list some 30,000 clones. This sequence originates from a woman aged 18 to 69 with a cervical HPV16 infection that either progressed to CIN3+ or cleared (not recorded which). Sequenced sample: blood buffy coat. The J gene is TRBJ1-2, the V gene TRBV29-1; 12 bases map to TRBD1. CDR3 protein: CSAGTGGVYGYTF. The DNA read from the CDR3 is TGCAGCGCCGGGACAGGGGGCGTCTATGGC. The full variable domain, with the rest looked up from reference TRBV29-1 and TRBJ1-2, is SAVISQKPSRDICQRGTSLTIQCQVDSQVTMMFWYRQQPGQSLTLIATANQGSEATYESGFVIDKFPISRPNLTFSTLTVSNMSPEDSSIYLCSAGTGGVYGYTFGSGTRLTVV.